The 23 T cell receptor beta chains reported below all come from one sample, sequenced in a study of STAT3 mutations in large granular lymphocyte leukemia. The study's findings and limits: Every T-cell large granular lymphocyte leukemia patient had at least one immunodominant TCR beta clonotype.

The method was immunoSEQ multiplex PCR; TCRdb's version includes in-frame clones alone and lacks a portion of them. The sample has roughly 5,900 clones, around 90% seen once. For these receptors, no antigen is known. Specimen: PBMCs. These receptors all stem from a human donor with T large granular lymphocyte leukemia. Some clones in this sample may be carry-over from other donors' samples.

The chain employs TRBV7-9 and TRBJ1-1, with a tentative D call TRBD1 (5 bases). CDR1 SEHNR and CDR2 FQNEAQ come from the germline V gene (reference sequence). V gave up 3 bases and J gave up 5 bases, with 13 bases separating them. The CDR3 consists of 14 residues. Written as DNA, the CDR3 is TGTGCCAGCAGCTTCGGGGGTCTGGCAACTGAAGCTTTCTTT. Amino acids: CASSFGGLATEAFF.

DNA for the CDR3: TGCAGCGTTGCGGGGCAGGTGGAGTACAATGAGCAGTTCTTC. Protein product: CSVAGQVEYNEQFF. The chain uses TRBV29-1 and TRBJ2-1; either TRBD1 or TRBD2 may supply D (5 bases each). V was pared by 4 bases and J by 4 bases, with 14 bases between. Germline lookup yields CDR1 SQVTM and CDR2 ANQGSEA. The CDR3 length is 14 residues.

The chain employs TRBV7-1 and TRBJ1-2; 7 bases line up with TRBD1. TRBV7-1 is flagged as an ORF with uncertain function. This CDR3 region has 13 residues. V lost 4 bases, J lost 6 bases, and 5 bases stayed unmatched. DNA for the CDR3: TGTGCCAGCAGCTTCGACGGGACAGATGGCTACACCTTC. This sequence encodes CASSFDGTDGYTF.

V usage is TRBV5-5 and J usage is TRBJ1-1; D possibly corresponds to TRBD1 (6 bases). This CDR3 has 15 residues. CDR1 SGHKS and CDR2 YYEKEE come from the germline V gene (reference sequence). V was trimmed by 4 bases and J by 1 base, leaving 14 bases between them. The DNA for the CDR3 is TGTGCCAGCAGCCCGGGACATGGGGAGAACACTGAAGCTTTCTTT. Translation gives CASSPGHGENTEAFF.

In its sample, this clone was seen a few times. The gene calls are TRBV6-1 and TRBJ2-7; 12 nucleotides line up with TRBD2. The germline V gene has CDR1 MNHNS and CDR2 SASEGT. This CDR3 contains 15 residues. Unmatched junction bases numbered 7, after V lost 7 bases and J lost 3 bases. The CDR3 sequence is CASTEGTSGYYEQYF. The DNA of the CDR3 is TGTGCCAGCACTGAGGGGACTAGCGGGTACTACGAGCAGTACTTC.

The count of this clone is one. The chain is built from TRBV19 and TRBJ2-7; D is perhaps TRBD1 or TRBD2 (6 bases each). The germline V gene has CDR1 LNHDA and CDR2 SQIVND (reference sequence). The V and J ends lost 5 bases and 5 bases respectively, with 16 bases between them. The CDR3 consists of 14 residues. In DNA form, the CDR3 reads TGTGCCAGTAGTCCCCGCGGAGGGGACAACGAGCAGTACGTC. This translates into CASSPRGGDNEQYV.

The V call is TRBV10-3, the J call TRBJ2-7, with D maybe TRBD1 (6 bases). The V end lost 0 bases, the J end lost 6 bases, and 12 bases lay between the germline ends. The CDR3 totals 14 residues. CDR1 ENHRY and CDR2 SYGVKD come from the germline V gene. Written as DNA, the CDR3 is TGTGCCATCAGTGAGTCGAAGGGGGTTCGCGAGCAGTACGTC. Protein sequence: CAISESKGVREQYV.

V usage is TRBV5-1 and J usage is TRBJ1-3; 8 positions match TRBD1. CDR3 size: 15 residues. The germline V gene encodes CDR1 SGHRS and CDR2 YFSETQ. Trimming cost V 5 bases and J 1 base; bases outside gene matches: 5. The CDR3 protein is CASSGQGTSGNTIYF. The DNA for the CDR3 is TGCGCCAGCAGTGGACAGGGAACTTCTGGAAACACCATATATTTT.

The chain is built from TRBV6-1 and TRBJ1-1; D may be TRBD1 (5 bases). CDR1 and CDR2 from the germline V gene are MNHNS and SASEGT. CDR3 length: 16 residues. The ends were cut back, 4 bases at V and 4 bases at J, with 19 bases in the middle. The CDR3 coding sequence is TGTGCCAGCAGTGCCGGAGTGAGAGGGGCCGGCACTGAAGCTTTCTTT. Its protein is CASSAGVRGAGTEAFF.

The chain is built from TRBV10-3 and TRBJ2-6; D ambiguous. The V end was cut by 2 bases, the J end by 0 bases, with 5 bases between. Germline V lookup: CDR1 ENHRY, CDR2 SYGVKD. The CDR3 consists of 15 residues. The CDR3 loop is CAISEASSGANVLTF. CDR3 coding DNA: TGTGCCATCAGTGAGGCGAGCTCTGGGGCCAACGTCCTGACTTTC.

This clone came up a few times. The V and J genes are TRBV15 and TRBJ2-1; 9 bases are shared with TRBD1. The ends lost 0 bases at V and 7 bases at J; junction bases unmatched: 7. The CDR3 has 16 amino acids. From germline, CDR1 is LNHNV and CDR2 YYDKDF (reference sequence). CDR3 amino acids: CATSREGQGPWNEQFF. CDR3 DNA: TGTGCCACCAGCAGAGAGGGACAGGGCCCCTGGAATGAGCAGTTCTTC.

This clone was detected once. The chain is built from TRBV20-1 and TRBJ2-5; D remains unclear. This CDR3 has 10 residues. Germline CDR1 reads DFQATT; CDR2 reads SNEGSKA (reference sequence). Trimming removed 5 bases at V and 7 bases at J, with 8 bases between. The CDR3 loop reads CSAESGTQYF. The CDR3 nucleotides are TGCAGTGCTGAATCGGGGACCCAGTACTTC.

The chain employs TRBV5-1 and TRBJ2-3, with a weak D call TRBD1 (6 bases). Per germline, CDR1 SGHRS and CDR2 YFSETQ. Deletions cut 3 bases from V and 4 bases from J, with 15 bases between. The CDR3 contains 15 residues. Here the CDR3 reads CASSYAGAAADTQYF. The CDR3 DNA reads as TGCGCCAGCAGCTACGCAGGGGCAGCTGCAGATACGCAGTATTTT.

This clone was detected a few times. The chain has TRBV6-6 and TRBJ2-7, with TRBD2 matching over 9 bases. Trimming took 6 bases from V and 0 from J; bases not matched to a gene: 3. Germline CDR1 MNHNY, CDR2 SVGAGI (reference sequence). The CDR3 extends over 14 amino acids. CDR3 DNA: TGTGCCAGCAGACTTAGCGGGAGCTCCTACGAGCAGTACTTC. Its protein product is CASRLSGSSYEQYF.

This chain joins TRBV29-1 and TRBJ1-4; possibly TRBD1 for D (6 bases). Germline values: CDR1 SQVTM, CDR2 ANQGSEA. The CDR3 is 13 amino acids. V dropped 1 base and J dropped 8 bases, with 11 bases sitting between them. This CDR3 is CSVEARGDEKLFF. The DNA of the CDR3 is TGCAGCGTTGAAGCCAGGGGCGACGAAAAACTGTTTTTT.

The rearrangement uses TRBV5-5 and TRBJ2-7, with D unclear. V was shortened by 0 bases and J by 3 bases, with 10 bases between the two germline ends. Germline-derived CDR1 and CDR2 are SGHKS and YYEKEE (reference sequence). The CDR3 has 14 amino acids. The CDR3 nucleotides read TGTGCCAGCAGCTTGGAGCCGCGAGGCTACGAGCAGTACTTC. Its translation: CASSLEPRGYEQYF. The full variable domain, rest sourced from reference TRBV5-5 and TRBJ2-7, is DAGVTQSPTHLIKTRGQQVTLRCSPISGHKSVSWYQQVLGQGPQFIFQYYEKEERGRGNFPDRFSARQFPNYSSELNVNALLLGDSALYLCASSLEPRGYEQYFGPGTRLTVT.

This chain connects TRBV7-9 to TRBJ1-3; D is undetermined. This CDR3 spans 14 amino acids. The germline V gene encodes CDR1 SEHNR and CDR2 FQNEAQ (reference sequence). V was trimmed by 4 bases and J by 2 bases, leaving 9 bases between them. DNA of the CDR3: TGTGCCAGCAGCTCGAGCGGAGCTGGAAACACCATATATTTT. Translating gives CASSSSGAGNTIYF.

The chain carries TRBV7-2 and TRBJ1-2; D not resolved. The CDR3 loop spans 12 amino acids. CDR1 is SGHTA, CDR2 FQGNSA, per germline. The ends were cut back, 6 bases at V and 2 bases at J, with 7 bases in the middle. CDR3 nucleotides: TGTGCCAGCAGTATGAGAAACTATGGCTACACCTTC. Translation gives CASSMRNYGYTF.

CDR3 region: CASSMTVKETQYF. The CDR3 DNA follows: TGTGCCAGCAGCATGACAGTAAAAGAGACCCAGTACTTC. The chain has TRBV5-6 and TRBJ2-5; weak D call: TRBD1 (5 bases). This CDR3 is 13 amino acids long. With 4 bases removed from V and 3 bases from J, the gap between germline ends came to 10 bases. Germline V gene data show CDR1 as SGHDT and CDR2 as YYEEEE.

The genes are TRBV19 and TRBJ2-4; D ambiguous. Trimming left V 3 bases short and J 9 bases short, with 9 bases between. The CDR3 sequence is 12 residues long. Per germline, CDR1 LNHDA and CDR2 SQIVND (reference sequence). CDR3 region: CASSMGSRIQYF. DNA for the CDR3: TGTGCCAGTAGTATGGGCAGTCGCATTCAGTACTTC.

This clone turned up a few times. The V gene is TRBV6-6, the J gene TRBJ1-6; D is unresolved. V lost 4 bases and J lost 3, with 7 bases in between. The CDR3 is 14 amino acids. Germline-derived CDR1 and CDR2 are MNHNY and SVGAGI (reference sequence). The CDR3 loop is CASSSRLYNSPLHF. For the CDR3, the DNA is TGTGCCAGCAGTTCTAGACTCTATAATTCACCCCTCCACTTT.

The V and J genes are TRBV28 and TRBJ1-1, with D unclear. Germline V gene lookup returns CDR1 MDHEN and CDR2 SYDVKM. V lost 6 bases and J lost 2, with 4 bases in between. This CDR3 comprises 11 residues. The CDR3 nucleotides read TGTGCCAGCAGACAAAACACTGAAGCTTTCTTT. Translating it yields CASRQNTEAFF.

The chain has TRBV5-1 and TRBJ2-1, with D perhaps matching TRBD2 (7 bases). This CDR3 is built from 15 residues. Trimming pared 0 bases from V and 6 bases from J, leaving 13 bases between. CDR1 and CDR2 (germline): SGHRS, YFSETQ. CDR3 sequence (DNA): TGCGCCAGCAGCTTGGTCGGGGGGCGAAGCAATGAGCAGTTCTTC. Translation gives CASSLVGGRSNEQFF.